This TCR beta chain was profiled in a study of a mutant IDH1 vaccine in newly diagnosed glioma. Study-level information: The patients were given eight vaccinations, one each in weeks 1, 3, 5, 7, 11, 15, 19 and 23. The therapy given earlier, which was standard therapy, consisted of radiotherapy, temozolomide, or both, and most of the patients received both. Points from the study as a whole: Seemingly, top peripheral T cell clonotype changes bore no relation to pseudoprogression.

The CDR3 has 14 residues. The germline CDR1 and CDR2 sequences are SGHRS and YFSETQ. Deletions cut 4 bases from V and 6 bases from J, with 16 bases between. As to this clone: Antigen: not known.

Using immunoSEQ multiplex PCR, the repertoire was profiled, and TCRdb retains in-frame clones only, with some absent. The sample comprises 40,000 or so clones, 75% to 85% of which are singletons, and roughly 5.5% rests with the top ten. Described time point: week 5, during vaccination. Vaccine doses each comprised 300 ug of mutant IDH1 20-mer peptide, with topical imiquimod. The chain couples TRBV5-1 to TRBJ1-1, with D possibly being TRBD1 (5 bases). This receptor was taken from a man aged 35 to 55 with glioma. The specimen was PBMCs, collected from a glioma patient whose treatment included an IDH1 peptide vaccine. The CDR3 DNA is TGCGCCAGCAGCCAGCAGTCAGGGTCCTCTGAAGCTTTCTTT. Its translation: CASSQQSGSSEAFF.